The 27 T cell receptor beta chains listed next were all sequenced from one sample in a study of blood T cell repertoires in COVID-19. Clones were read by immunoSEQ multiplex PCR, and TCRdb kept only the in-frame ones, dropping some. Found here are almost 500,000 clones, 88% of them singletons; the top ten hold 7% to 10%. The sample taken for sequencing was PBMCs or T cells enriched from blood (not recorded which). The receptors come from a woman aged 55-69 years who had recovered from COVID-19.

V is TRBV25-1 and J is TRBJ1-2, with D possibly matching TRBD1 (5 bases). The CDR3 runs 15 residues. The V end was cut by 3 bases, the J end by 0 bases, with 11 bases between. The germline gives CDR1 MGHDK, CDR2 SYGVNS. Written as DNA, the CDR3 is TGTGCCAGCAGTGAGTGGGGGGAGGCTAACTATGGCTACACCTTC. It codes for CASSEWGEANYGYTF.

This chain joins TRBV12-5 and TRBJ2-3; weak D call: TRBD2 (6 bases). This CDR3 is built from 15 residues. V gave up 4 bases and J gave up 4 bases, with 15 bases separating them. CDR1 LGHNT and CDR2 FRNRAP come from the germline V gene. The CDR3 region has the DNA TGTGCTAGTGGTTGGAGGCGGGGTGTGGCAGATACGCAGTATTTT. As protein: CASGWRRGVADTQYF.

The chain employs TRBV6-5 and TRBJ1-6, with unresolved D. V was trimmed by 0 bases and J by 10 bases, leaving 10 bases between them. Germline V gene data show CDR1 as MNHEY and CDR2 as SVGAGI. The CDR3 sequence is 14 residues long. In DNA form, the CDR3 reads TGTGCCAGCAGTTACTCCGACACTCGATCACCCCTCCACTTT. This translates into CASSYSDTRSPLHF.

J is TRBJ1-2 and V is TRBV7-9; 11 bases line up with TRBD1. V shed 2 bases, J shed 3 bases, and the junction held 2 bases outside the gene matches. Germline-derived CDR1 and CDR2 are SEHNR and FQNEAQ (reference sequence). This CDR3 comprises 15 residues. CDR3 residues: CASSLRGQGDYGYTF. CDR3 bases: TGTGCCAGCAGCTTAAGGGGACAGGGGGACTATGGCTACACCTTC.

In DNA form, the CDR3 reads TGTGCCAGCAGTTTCGACACTTCCACTGAAGCTTTCTTT. Its translation is CASSFDTSTEAFF. V and J are TRBV6-5 and TRBJ1-1; D not certain. Trimming removed 4 bases at V and 4 bases at J, with 10 bases between. This CDR3 is built from 13 residues. Germline CDR1 MNHEY, CDR2 SVGAGI.

The sample holds one count of this clone. V is TRBV10-3 and J is TRBJ2-3; 9 nucleotides agree with TRBD2. CDR3 length: 13 amino acids. J gave up 6 bases and V 4 bases, and 2 bases lay outside the gene matches. Germline V gene sequence: CDR1 ENHRY, CDR2 SYGVKD. In DNA form, the CDR3 reads TGTGCCATCAGTGGACTAGCGGATGATACGCAGTATTTT. Its protein product is CAISGLADDTQYF.

This clone has just one count. The genes are TRBV6-5 and TRBJ2-3; D gene uncertain. The CDR3 loop spans 14 amino acids. V was pared by 6 bases and J by 2 bases, with 12 bases between. Germline-derived CDR1 and CDR2 are MNHEY and SVGAGI. CDR3 nucleotides: TGTGCCAGCAGAACAAAACCTGACACAGATACGCAGTATTTT. Amino acids: CASRTKPDTDTQYF.

The chain uses TRBV11-3 and TRBJ2-7; 10 bases line up with TRBD1. V lost 1 base to trimming and J lost 2 bases; unmatched junction nucleotides: 5. The CDR3 extends over 16 amino acids. CDR1 and CDR2 from the germline V gene are SGHNT and YENEEA. This CDR3 reads CASSLAGTGATYEQYF. CDR3 in DNA: TGTGCCAGCAGCTTAGCCGGGACAGGGGCTACCTACGAGCAGTACTTC.

The J gene is TRBJ2-5, the V gene TRBV27; TRBD1 aligns across 10 bases. Germline CDR1 MNHEY, CDR2 SMNVEV (reference sequence). The CDR3 loop spans 16 amino acids. With V trimmed by 4 bases and J by 6 bases, 11 bases remained unmatched. Here the CDR3 reads CASSSDSGTGVKTQYF. CDR3 DNA: TGTGCCAGCAGTTCAGATTCGGGGACAGGGGTGAAGACCCAGTACTTC.

This chain links TRBV19 with TRBJ1-2; no reliable D call. The CDR3 is made up of 13 amino acids. The germline gives CDR1 LNHDA, CDR2 SQIVND (reference sequence). The V and J ends lost 7 bases and 4 bases respectively, with 13 bases between them. The CDR3 reads CASTNRESYGYTF. DNA of the CDR3: TGTGCCAGTACAAACCGGGAGAGCTATGGCTACACCTTC.

The genes are TRBV4-1 and TRBJ1-5; 8 nucleotides line up with TRBD1. CDR3 length: 19 amino acids. CDR1 is MGHRA and CDR2 is YSYEKL in the germline V gene. After removal of 0 bases from V and 0 bases from J, the junction contained 10 bases not matched to a gene. This chain's CDR3 is CASSQDRGQAFNSNQPQHF. CDR3 nucleotide sequence: TGCGCCAGCAGCCAAGATCGGGGACAGGCTTTCAATAGCAATCAGCCCCAGCATTTT.

This clone was detected once. Other DNA sequences in this sample translate to the same CDR3. The chain recombines TRBV9 with TRBJ2-5, with D perhaps matching TRBD1 (5 bases). The CDR3 runs 14 residues. Germline loops: CDR1 SGDLS, CDR2 YYNGEE. The V end was cut by 2 bases, the J end by 2 bases, with 10 bases between. CDR3 DNA sequence: TGTGCCAGCAGCGTTGGGCAGGGACAAGAGACCCAGTACTTC. Residues: CASSVGQGQETQYF.

Note on this clone: Its ends do not fully match the called genes, so a read error is possible. The chain joins TRBV6-5 to TRBJ2-1; 8 bases match TRBD2. The CDR3 is 14 residues long. CDR1 and CDR2 (germline): MNHEY, SVGAGI. CDR3 sequence reads: CASSYSGGTGGPVF. The CDR3 DNA is TGTGCCAGCAGTTACTCAGGGGGAACGGGGGGGCCGGTCTTC.

The CDR3 protein is CASYRGSGGYTF. CDR3 coding DNA: TGTGCCAGCTACAGGGGGTCGGGTGGCTACACCTTC. V is TRBV28 and J is TRBJ1-2, with 8 bases lining up with TRBD1. With V trimmed by 8 bases and J by 7 bases, 6 bases remained unmatched. The germline V gene has CDR1 MDHEN and CDR2 SYDVKM. This CDR3 is 12 amino acids long.

The chain joins TRBV5-1 to TRBJ2-3; D is perhaps TRBD2 (5 bases). Trimming removed 2 bases at V and 5 bases at J, with 12 bases between. The germline gives CDR1 SGHRS, CDR2 YFSETQ. The CDR3 runs 14 residues. The chain's CDR3 is CASSFLSSLDTQYF. DNA for the CDR3: TGCGCCAGCAGCTTCCTATCTAGCTTAGATACGCAGTATTTT.

The chain has TRBV18 and TRBJ1-4; 8 positions match TRBD1. Germline CDR1 is KGHSH and CDR2 is LQKENI. Germline trimming cut 4 bases from V and 4 bases from J; bases unmatched to any gene: 11. The CDR3 spans 17 residues. This chain's CDR3 is CASSRDRRRAHNEKLFF. Here the CDR3 DNA reads TGTGCCAGCTCACGGGACAGGAGGAGGGCCCATAATGAAAAACTGTTTTTT.

The genes are TRBV19 and TRBJ1-2; D unresolved. Trimming removed 2 bases from V and 7 bases from J, with 11 bases in between. There are 13 residues in the CDR3. Germline V gene sequence: CDR1 LNHDA, CDR2 SQIVND (reference sequence). CDR3 DNA sequence: TGTGCCAGTAGTATAACGGGGTCTCGTGGCTACACCTTC. This encodes CASSITGSRGYTF. Variable domain in full (rest from reference TRBV19 and TRBJ1-2): DGGITQSPKYLFRKEGQNVTLSCEQNLNHDAMYWYRQDPGQGLRLIYYSQIVNDFQKGDIAEGYSVSREKKESFPLTVTSAQKNPTAFYLCASSITGSRGYTFGSGTRLTVV.

The chain links TRBV10-2 to TRBJ2-1; D is possibly TRBD1 (5 bases). This CDR3 is 12 amino acids long. CDR1 and CDR2 from the germline V gene are WSHSY and SAAADI. V lost 7 bases and J lost 4, with 8 bases in between. The CDR3 region has the DNA TGCGCCAGCAAACAGGAATACAATGAGCAGTTCTTC. It translates to CASKQEYNEQFF.

CDR3 residues: CASSLGQGIGNTIYF. In DNA form, the CDR3 reads TGTGCCAGCAGTTTGGGACAGGGGATTGGAAACACCATATATTTT. V and J are TRBV25-1 and TRBJ1-3; 10 nucleotides line up with TRBD1. After removal of 5 bases from V and 3 bases from J, the junction contained 4 bases not matched to a gene. CDR3 length: 15 residues. The germline V gene encodes CDR1 MGHDK and CDR2 SYGVNS.

This rearrangement joins TRBV7-9 to TRBJ1-5; possible D gene TRBD1, 6 bases. The CDR3 is 15 amino acids. The V end was cut by 0 bases, the J end by 4 bases, with 10 bases between. Germline loops: CDR1 SEHNR, CDR2 FQNEAQ (reference sequence). CDR3 sequence reads: CASSLAGAANQPQHF. CDR3 nucleotides: TGTGCCAGCAGCTTAGCGGGGGCAGCGAATCAGCCCCAGCATTTT.

The chain joins TRBV5-1 to TRBJ1-5; no clear D gene. CDR1 SGHRS and CDR2 YFSETQ come from the germline V gene. The CDR3 covers 15 residues. V lost 2 bases and J 6 bases, leaving 15 bases between the germline ends. CDR3 sequence: CASSFTGNSGQPQHF. Written as DNA, the CDR3 is TGCGCCAGCAGCTTTACCGGAAATTCGGGTCAGCCCCAGCATTTT.

This chain joins TRBV10-3 and TRBJ2-1, with 11 bases fitting TRBD2. Germline CDR1 is ENHRY and CDR2 is SYGVKD. J gave up 7 bases and V 4 bases, and 6 bases lay outside the gene matches. The CDR3 is 15 residues long. CDR3 sequence: CAISALAGGGNEQFF. The DNA of the CDR3 is TGTGCCATCAGTGCGCTAGCGGGGGGTGGGAATGAGCAGTTCTTC.

This sequence joins TRBV11-2 and TRBJ2-5; TRBD2 matches at 14 bases. CDR3 length: 16 amino acids. V gave up 5 bases and J gave up 2 bases; unmatched junction bases: 4. Per the germline V gene, CDR1 is SGHAT and CDR2 is FQNNGV. The CDR3 loop is CASSTWTSGGQETQYF. In DNA, the CDR3 is TGTGCCAGCAGCACTTGGACTAGCGGGGGGCAAGAGACCCAGTACTTC. Drawing the rest from reference TRBV11-2 and TRBJ2-5, the complete variable domain is EAGVAQSPRYKIIEKRQSVAFWCNPISGHATLYWYQQILGQGPKLLIQFQNNGVVDDSQLPKDRFSAERLKGVDSTLKIQPAKLEDSAVYLCASSTWTSGGQETQYFGPGTRLLVL.

This clone was observed a single time. V gene TRBV2 combines with J gene TRBJ1-2; the D is unclear. Germline V gene lookup returns CDR1 SNHLY and CDR2 FYNNEI. The CDR3 extends over 15 amino acids. V was clipped by 4 bases and J by 4 bases, with 16 bases between them. The CDR3 here is CASSAPEGRGYGYTF. Written as DNA, the CDR3 is TGTGCCAGCAGTGCTCCTGAGGGCAGAGGCTATGGCTACACCTTC.

The sample holds a few counts of this clone. This chain uses TRBV5-4 with TRBJ2-2; TRBD1 aligns across 7 bases. CDR1 SGHNT and CDR2 YYREEE come from the germline V gene (reference sequence). This CDR3 contains 14 residues. V trimming: 4 bases; J trimming: 8 bases; junction bases outside the gene matches: 8. CDR3 loop: CASSTLTGSGELFF. The CDR3 region has the DNA TGTGCCAGCAGCACATTGACAGGGTCGGGGGAGCTGTTTTTT.

The chain carries TRBV2 and TRBJ1-3, with 8 bases aligning to TRBD1. The length of the CDR3 is 13 residues. The V gene's germline CDR1 is SNHLY and CDR2 FYNNEI. Trimming cost V 11 bases and J 2 bases; bases outside gene matches: 5. The CDR3 here is CAGETGAGNTIYF. CDR3 sequence (DNA): TGTGCCGGGGAGACAGGGGCTGGAAACACCATATATTTT. The whole variable domain, remainder taken from reference TRBV2 and TRBJ1-3, is EPEVTQTPSHQVTQMGQEVILRCVPISNHLYFYWYRQILGQKVEFLVSFYNNEISEKSEIFDDQFSVERPDGSNFTLKIRSTKLEDSAMYFCAGETGAGNTIYFGEGSWLTVV.

The rearrangement uses TRBV4-2 and TRBJ1-2; no reliable D call. V lost 0 bases and J 4 bases, leaving 9 bases between the germline ends. Germline CDR1 LGHNA, CDR2 YNFKEQ. This CDR3 has 14 residues. CDR3 DNA: TGTGCCAGCAGCCAAGATCTCGGGTTCTATGGCTACACCTTC. Its protein is CASSQDLGFYGYTF.